Listed below are T cell receptor beta chains from one sample, sequenced in a study of regulatory T cells in long-lasting Graves disease. MiXCR, applied by TCRdb to the multiplex PCR reads, yields one record per CDR3 protein. The sample has more than 300,000 distinct CDR3 sequences, approximately 10% seen once. Separately, the same data were catalogued under a study of T cells in Graves' hyperthyroidism and ophthalmopathy.

The material was peripheral blood mononuclear cells (PBMCs), obtained at new diagnosis, from a patient treated with antithyroid drugs. The receptor set was obtained from a woman between 18 and 30 years old with Graves disease. Each CDR3 is given with its conserved first and last residue. A D gene is named only where the DNA matches it firmly. Clone size is shown for a subset of rows, as once, few, many or a class of expanded clone.

d_call	j_call	clone_size	v_call	cdr3_aa	cdr3_nt
TRBD1	TRBJ1-2	few	TRBV4-3	CASSQEMGQFYGYTF	TGCGCCAGCAGCCAAGAAATGGGACAGTTCTATGGCTACACCTTC
.	TRBJ2-1	many	TRBV11-2	CASRGGGHVQNEQFF	TGTGCCAGCAGAGGAGGGGGACATGTTCAGAATGAGCAGTTCTTC
TRBD2	TRBJ2-1	many	TRBV7-2	CASSRTSGSISYNEQFF	TGTGCCAGCAGCCGTACTAGCGGGTCGATCTCCTACAATGAGCAGTTCTTC
.	TRBJ2-3	.	TRBV7-8	CASIPRGGTDTQYF	TGTGCCAGCATCCCCAGGGGGGGGACAGATACGCAGTATTTT
TRBD2	TRBJ2-1	few	TRBV15	CATSLSGLAGVSVRGEQFF	TGTGCCACCAGCCTCTCGGGACTAGCGGGAGTATCTGTTAGGGGTGAGCAGTTCTTC
.	TRBJ2-1	many	TRBV6-5	CASSSASVNEQFF	TGTGCCAGCAGTTCGGCTAGCGTCAATGAGCAGTTCTTC
.	TRBJ2-1	few	TRBV20-1	CSSSGAGREYNEQFF	TGCAGCTCTTCTGGGGCGGGACGAGAATACAATGAGCAGTTCTTC
.	TRBJ1-2	.	TRBV20-1	CSATETLPGYGYTF	TGCAGTGCTACCGAGACACTCCCTGGCTATGGCTACACCTTC
.	TRBJ1-4	many	TRBV20-1	CSAWGRVTNEKLFF	TGCAGTGCTTGGGGACGTGTAACTAATGAAAAACTGTTTTTT
TRBD2	TRBJ2-1	many	TRBV7-2	CASSLSPPGTSGVGQFF	TGTGCCAGCAGCCTATCCCCTCCCGGGACTAGCGGGGTGGGGCAGTTCTTC
.	TRBJ1-1	.	TRBV13	CASSRTFEAFF	TGTGCCAGCAGTCGGACATTTGAAGCTTTCTTT